The T cell receptor (beta chain) described here comes from a study of T cell changes during pregnancy in multiple sclerosis. Sequencing was performed with immunoSEQ multiplex PCR; in TCRdb, only in-frame clones are kept and a portion is missing. In the table there are tens of thousands of clones, roughly 90% of which are singletons. Trimming stripped 6 bases from V and 8 bases from J, with 16 bases between. In germline, CDR1 is MNHNY, CDR2 SVGAGI (reference sequence). This CDR3 spans 14 amino acids. The sequencing used CD8+ T cells from peripheral blood mononuclear cells, collected before pregnancy. The sequence was obtained from a female donor with multiple sclerosis, enrolled in a pregnancy study. This chain uses TRBV6-6 with TRBJ1-4, with a weak D call TRBD1 (6 bases). CDR3 region: CASSPDRMGEKLFF. CDR3 in DNA: TGTGCCAGCAGCCCCGACAGGATGGGAGAAAAACTGTTTTTT.